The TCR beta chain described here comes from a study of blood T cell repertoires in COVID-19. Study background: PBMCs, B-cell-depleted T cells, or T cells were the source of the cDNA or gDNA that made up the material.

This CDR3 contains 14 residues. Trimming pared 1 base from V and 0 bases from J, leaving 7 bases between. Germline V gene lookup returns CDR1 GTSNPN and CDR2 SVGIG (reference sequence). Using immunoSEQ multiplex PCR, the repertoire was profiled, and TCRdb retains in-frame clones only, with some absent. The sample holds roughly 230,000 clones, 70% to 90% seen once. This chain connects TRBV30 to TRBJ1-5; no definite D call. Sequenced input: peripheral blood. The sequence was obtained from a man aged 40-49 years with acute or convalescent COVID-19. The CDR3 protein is CAWSGTHSNQPQHF. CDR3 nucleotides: TGTGCCTGGAGTGGAACACATAGCAATCAGCCCCAGCATTTT. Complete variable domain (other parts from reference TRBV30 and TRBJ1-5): SQTIHQWPATLVQPVGSPLSLECTVEGTSNPNLYWYRQAAGRGLQLLFYSVGIGQISSEVPQNLSASRPQDRQFILSSKKLLLSDSGFYLCAWSGTHSNQPQHFGDGTRLSIL.